This T cell receptor beta chain originates from a study of T cells in Graves' hyperthyroidism and ophthalmopathy (dated by TCRdb to the late 2010s). Notes on the research overall: Peripheral blood samples were taken at initial diagnosis, before any treatment was given. Prospective prediction of ophthalmopathy was tested in an independent validation cohort consisting of under 20 hyperthyroidism patients and some 17 patients who later progressed to ophthalmopathy. The paper describes TCR Vbeta CDR3 sequencing of around 140 peripheral blood samples, made up of approximately 40 ophthalmopathy patients, 70 to 75 hyperthyroidism patients and roughly 17 progressor patients. Once sampling was done, hyperthyroidism patients were given methimazole at a starting dose of 30 mg daily, whereas ophthalmopathy patients were given high-dose intravenous methylprednisolone. TCR V-J signatures able to tell the groups apart were searched for in a discovery cohort of some 100 patients, of whom roughly 42 had Graves' ophthalmopathy and roughly 59 had stable Graves' hyperthyroidism. The 100 discovery patients were randomly split 7:3 into training and test sets. The study also compared thyroid tissue and blood T-cell repertoires from about six Graves' hyperthyroidism patients.

The CDR3, from cysteine to phenylalanine, totals 11 residues. Only the CDR3 region is kept as DNA, spanning 33 bases read in frame from base 1. The germline V and J ends show losses of 8 bases and 9 bases respectively, and no gene match explains 4 bases of the junction. Looking up the germline V gene yields CDR1 MNHEY and CDR2 SVGEGT. TCR beta CDR3 regions were amplified from RNA transcripts. For the first round of RT-PCR on the TCR CDR3, the HTBI primer set was used together with the Qiagen OneStep RT-PCR kit. A second multiplex PCR round built the libraries, followed by size selection and purification. Paired-end sequencing of the libraries was performed with 100 bp reads on an Illumina HiSeq2000. In the paper's pipeline: SOAPnuke was used to process the raw data, throwing out any read that contained adapters or uncalled bases, had a mean Phred below 15, or lacked an exact constant-primer or identifier match. COPE v1.2.5 was used to merge the high-quality paired reads, and each unique nucleotide sequence was defined as a clonotype. MiTCR v1.1 was used to align clonotypes to the IMGT TRBV, TRBD and TRBJ reference segments. The analysis included only V-J combinations with a frequency above 0.0001, which together covered 99% to 99.2% of the repertoires. A TCS score was defined as the ratio between F50 (clonal expansion) and ExV (chaos), using BLOSUM62-based TCRdist between CDR3 peptides within each V-J. Welch's t-statistics and random forest reduced some 510 V-J features to 10 to 15, which were used in a naive Bayes classifier (R e1071). TCRdb handled the public reads itself, with Q25 trimming in fastp and clone calling in MiXCR, and kept productive beta chains. Every CDR3 protein is listed once, alongside the most common genes and DNA of its rows. These V and J calls are TCRdb output, not the study's own analysis. The sample contains under 300,000 distinct CDR3 sequences, roughly 15% of them found a single time. The ten largest clones add up to approximately 12% of the sample.

Findings and caveats that apply to the study as a whole: Blood samples also contained most of the expanded thyroid clonotypes (frequency above 0.001), which suggests that blood repertoires may reflect thyroid immune responses. During validation, the model predicted progression to ophthalmopathy a median of about 6.5 months ahead of onset, with 70.59% sensitivity and under 85% specificity. Ophthalmopathy was separated from stable hyperthyroidism by a 13 V-J signature model, with 87.88% sensitivity and 81% to 83% specificity obtained in cross-validation and 80%/75% obtained in testing. No statistical method was used to fix the sample size in advance, and group allocation was not hidden from the investigators.

The hyperthyroidism patients were between 18 and 65 years old and newly diagnosed, with a disease duration of less than 2 months. The study excluded patients with uncontrolled infections, other autoimmune diseases, pregnancy or lactation. Clinical symptoms, serum thyroxine and TRAb, thyroid ultrasound, and orbital computed tomography formed the basis for the diagnoses. Blood from progressor patients was collected at the time of first diagnosis with hyperthyroidism, before any ophthalmopathy symptoms had appeared. Ficoll-Paque density gradient centrifugation was used to isolate PBMCs from 8 to 10 ml of fresh peripheral blood. Progressor patients were initially diagnosed with Graves' hyperthyroidism and developed ophthalmopathy during follow-up. Total RNA was extracted with Trizol reagent, and quality was checked on an Agilent 2100 Bioanalyzer. This clonotype turned up a few times. The antigen this receptor binds is unknown. Base-call qualities are not available, and no considerably larger clone is one nucleotide away.

Recombination joined TRBV6-2 or TRBV6-3 with TRBJ2-1; the central 7 bases match TRBD2. The specimen was blood. The clonotype originates from a woman between 35 and 50 years old with Graves' hyperthyroidism that later progressed to Graves' ophthalmopathy. In nucleotides, the sequence is TGTGCCAGCCGTACGGGGGGTGAGCAGTTCTTC. This translates into CASRTGGEQFF.